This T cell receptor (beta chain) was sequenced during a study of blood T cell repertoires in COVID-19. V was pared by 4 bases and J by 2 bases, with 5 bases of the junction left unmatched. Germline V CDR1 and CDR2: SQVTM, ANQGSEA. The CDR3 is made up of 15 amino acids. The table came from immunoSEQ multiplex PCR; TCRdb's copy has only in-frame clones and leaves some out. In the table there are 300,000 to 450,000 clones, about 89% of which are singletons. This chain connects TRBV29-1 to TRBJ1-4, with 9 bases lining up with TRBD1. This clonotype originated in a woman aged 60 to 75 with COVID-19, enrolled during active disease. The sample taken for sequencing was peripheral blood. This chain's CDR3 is CSVARQGGTNEKLFF. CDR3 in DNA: TGCAGCGTTGCCCGACAGGGGGGCACTAATGAAAAACTGTTTTTT.